These 32 T cell receptor beta chains originate from one sample sequenced in a study of T cell repertoires in cytomegalovirus infection. TCRdb called the reads again in MiXCR, with one record for every CDR3 protein. The sample shows about 360,000 distinct CDR3 sequences, about a sixth of them seen only once. Sequencing was done on a sample of PBMCs. The source of these receptors is a human donor in good health (CMV status not recorded). Some clones in this sample may be carry-over from other donors' samples.

The table lists this clonotype with many counts. The V gene is TRBV7-8, the J gene TRBJ2-5; TRBD2 might be the D (6 bases). The CDR3 is 15 amino acids. The V end lost 0 bases, the J end lost 9 bases, and 17 bases lay between the germline ends. CDR1 is SGHVS and CDR2 is FQNEAQ in the germline V gene. The CDR3 nucleotides read TGTGCCAGCAGCTTAGCGGGACTCACGCCAAAGGCCCAGTACTTC. The encoded protein is CASSLAGLTPKAQYF.

The sample holds many counts of this clonotype. The chain employs TRBV6-2 or TRBV6-3 and TRBJ2-1, with 7 nucleotides matching TRBD2. Germline CDR1 is MNHEY and CDR2 is SVGEGT. V lost 6 bases to trimming and J lost 0 bases; unmatched junction nucleotides: 5. This CDR3 contains 15 residues. The CDR3 is CASRGGITSYNEQFF. DNA for the CDR3: TGTGCCAGCAGGGGAGGGATAACCTCCTACAATGAGCAGTTCTTC.

This clonotype was picked up many times. Here the CDR3 DNA reads TGTGCCAGCAGCCCGGGACAGGGGGCGGGCTATGGCTACACCTTC. Its protein product is CASSPGQGAGYGYTF. The chain joins TRBV7-2 to TRBJ1-2; 12 bases align to TRBD1. The V and J ends lost 5 bases and 4 bases, in that order; junction bases with no gene match: 5. This CDR3 region has 15 residues. Germline CDR1 and CDR2: SGHTA and FQGNSA.

This clonotype appeared many times. The CDR3 spells CASRRLEFGYGYTF. The CDR3 DNA follows: TGTGCCAGCAGGCGATTAGAGTTTGGCTATGGCTACACCTTC. This chain joins TRBV12-3 or TRBV12-4 and TRBJ1-2; no clear D gene. V dropped 6 bases and J dropped 4 bases, with 15 bases sitting between them. CDR3 size: 14 residues.

In this sample, this clonotype turned up a few times. CDR3 nucleotides: TGCAGTGCTACCAGGGATGACTATGGCTACACCTTC. Translation: CSATRDDYGYTF. The chain is built from TRBV20-1 and TRBJ1-2; tentatively, D is TRBD1 (5 bases). Deletions cut 4 bases from V and 3 bases from J, with 9 bases between. Germline values: CDR1 DFQATT, CDR2 SNEGSKA (reference sequence). The CDR3 is 12 amino acids.

The table lists this clonotype with many counts. The chain employs TRBV6-1 and TRBJ2-1; D is perhaps TRBD2 (7 bases). In germline, CDR1 is MNHNS, CDR2 SASEGT. This CDR3 is built from 16 residues. Trimming pared 2 bases from V and 8 bases from J, leaving 19 bases between. This CDR3 is CASSETGIRGGHEQFF. The CDR3 DNA is TGTGCCAGCAGTGAAACCGGAATCCGCGGGGGCCATGAGCAGTTCTTC.

Ten or more counts support this clonotype. The chain recombines TRBV7-2 with TRBJ2-4; 11 positions agree with TRBD2. With V trimmed by 5 bases and J by 5 bases, 2 bases remained unmatched. The CDR3 loop spans 14 amino acids. From germline, CDR1 is SGHTA and CDR2 FQGNSA. DNA for the CDR3: TGTGCCAGCAGCACGGGACTAGCGGAAAACATTCAGTACTTC. It specifies CASSTGLAENIQYF.

This clonotype has only a few counts. The chain is built from TRBV7-8 and TRBJ2-1; 10 nucleotides align to TRBD2. The CDR3 contains 16 residues. V shed 5 bases, J shed 5 bases, and the junction held 9 bases outside the gene matches. Germline values: CDR1 SGHVS, CDR2 FQNEAQ. CDR3 nucleotides: TGTGCCAGCAGCGCGCCGGGACTAGCGTCGCACAATGAGCAGTTCTTC. Amino acid sequence: CASSAPGLASHNEQFF.

This clonotype was observed a few times. This sequence joins TRBV5-4 and TRBJ2-6, with 8 nucleotides matching TRBD1. This CDR3 has 18 amino acids. CDR1 is SGHNT and CDR2 is YYREEE in the germline V gene (reference sequence). Germline trimming cut 0 bases from V and 1 base from J; bases unmatched to any gene: 6. The CDR3 here is CASSLGVRGQSGANVLTF. CDR3 in DNA: TGTGCCAGCAGCTTGGGTGTCAGGGGGCAGTCTGGGGCCAACGTCCTGACTTTC. Looking up the rest from reference TRBV5-4 and TRBJ2-6 gives the full variable domain: ETGVTQSPTHLIKTRGQQVTLRCSSQSGHNTVSWYQQALGQGPQFIFQYYREEENGRGNFPPRFSGLQFPNYSSELNVNALELDDSALYLCASSLGVRGQSGANVLTFGAGSRLTVL.

The V call is TRBV6-2 or TRBV6-3, the J call TRBJ2-5, with no clear D. V was trimmed by 0 bases and J by 5 bases, leaving 13 bases between them. The CDR3 extends over 15 amino acids. Germline CDR1 is MNHEY and CDR2 is SVGEGT. The CDR3 DNA sequence: TGTGCCAGCAGTTACTCCGAGAGTTTTGAGGAGACCCAGTACTTC. Its translation is CASSYSESFEETQYF.

This clonotype came up a few times. This chain uses TRBV6-4 with TRBJ2-6, with 9 bases identical to TRBD2. The CDR3 sequence is 17 residues long. Germline CDR1 is MRHNA and CDR2 is SNTAGT. The V gene end was trimmed by 6 bases and the J gene end by 2 bases; junction bases not matched to a gene: 8. As DNA, the CDR3 is TGTGCCAGCAGCCCGGGACTAGCCCAAACTGGGGCCAACGTCCTGACTTTC. Protein: CASSPGLAQTGANVLTF.

CDR3 region: CASNPSGGEQFF. The CDR3 DNA follows: TGTGCCAGCAACCCTAGCGGGGGGGAGCAGTTCTTC. The J gene is TRBJ2-1, the V gene TRBV12-3 or TRBV12-4, with 11 nucleotides matching TRBD2. V trimming: 7 bases; J trimming: 10 bases; junction bases outside the gene matches: 3. CDR3 length equals 12 residues.

This clonotype was found a few times. This sequence joins TRBV20-1 and TRBJ2-7; a possible D gene is TRBD1 (6 bases). CDR3 length equals 20 residues. The V end was cut by 5 bases, the J end by 4 bases, with 36 bases between. Germline CDR1 and CDR2: DFQATT and SNEGSKA (reference sequence). In DNA form, the CDR3 reads TGCAGTGCTTATGACAGGACGTTATCCAATGTGGGGGACGCGGTGTACGAGCAGTACTTC. Amino acids: CSAYDRTLSNVGDAVYEQYF.

CDR3: CASGLSGGPDEQFF. CDR3 coding DNA: TGTGCTAGTGGTTTGTCGGGAGGGCCAGATGAGCAGTTCTTC. This rearrangement joins TRBV12-5 to TRBJ2-1; 8 bases are a match to TRBD2. V lost 2 bases and J lost 8; bases outside the gene matches: 5. This CDR3 is 14 amino acids long. Germline-derived CDR1 and CDR2 are LGHNT and FRNRAP.

The CDR3 coding sequence is TGTGCCAGCAGTTCCACAGGGAGCACCGGGGAGCTGTTTTTT. Its translation: CASSSTGSTGELFF. The rearrangement links TRBV12-3 or TRBV12-4 to TRBJ2-2; D perhaps matches TRBD1 (6 bases). There are 14 residues in the CDR3. The ends were cut back, 4 bases at V and 4 bases at J, with 10 bases in the middle.

Here the CDR3 DNA reads TGCAGCGTTTTAACAGGGTCGAGCTCCTACGAGCAGTACTTC. It specifies CSVLTGSSSYEQYF. The chain joins TRBV29-1 to TRBJ2-7; perhaps TRBD1 as D (6 bases). The CDR3 consists of 14 residues. The V end was cut by 5 bases, the J end by 0 bases, with 14 bases between. Looked up from germline, CDR1 is SQVTM and CDR2 is ANQGSEA.

This clonotype was seen a few times. The rearrangement links TRBV6-8 to TRBJ2-3, with 8 bases that match TRBD2. After removal of 3 bases from V and 3 bases from J, the junction contained 8 bases not matched to a gene. The germline CDR1 and CDR2 sequences are MNHGY and SAAAGT. The CDR3 is 16 amino acids. CDR3 DNA: TGTGCCAGCAGTTATAGACTAGCGAGGAGAACAGATACGCAGTATTTT. Translation: CASSYRLARRTDTQYF.

This clonotype showed up just a few times. This chain connects TRBV7-2 to TRBJ2-3; 7 bases are shared with TRBD2. With V trimmed by 5 bases and J by 5 bases, 7 bases remained unmatched. The CDR3 covers 14 residues. Germline assignment: CDR1 SGHTA and CDR2 FQGNSA. DNA of the CDR3: TGTGCCAGCAGCCCCGGTGGGGGGGTAGATACGCAGTATTTT. It encodes CASSPGGGVDTQYF.

A few counts support this clonotype. The chain combines TRBV28 with TRBJ2-5; TRBD2 aligns across 8 bases. Looked up from germline, CDR1 is MDHEN and CDR2 is SYDVKM. The CDR3 runs to 15 residues. V was clipped by 7 bases and J by 2 bases; unmatched bases: 9. The CDR3 sequence is CASTSLAGGQETQYF. CDR3 DNA sequence: TGTGCCAGCACCTCCTTGGCGGGGGGACAAGAGACCCAGTACTTC.

This clonotype has only a few counts. The chain is built from TRBV2 and TRBJ2-5; 9 bases match TRBD2. This CDR3 is built from 15 residues. Germline CDR1 is SNHLY and CDR2 is FYNNEI. Trimming took 6 bases from V and 1 from J; bases not matched to a gene: 6. The CDR3 coding sequence is TGTGCCAGCAGCCCTAGACTAGCGGTCCAAGAGACCCAGTACTTC. Residues: CASSPRLAVQETQYF.

This chain links TRBV6-1 with TRBJ1-4; no clear D gene. CDR1 and CDR2 from the germline V gene are MNHNS and SASEGT. Deletions cut 7 bases from V and 0 bases from J, with 3 bases between. This CDR3 spans 12 amino acids. As DNA, the CDR3 is TGTGCCAGCAAGGCAACTAATGAAAAACTGTTTTTT. It yields the protein CASKATNEKLFF.

The chain has TRBV14 and TRBJ2-5, with unresolved D. The V gene lost 3 bases and the J gene lost 4 bases, with 9 bases spanning the gap. The CDR3 loop spans 13 amino acids. The germline gives CDR1 SGHDN, CDR2 FVKESK. In nucleotides, the CDR3 is TGTGCCAGCAGCCAGATGTTACGAGAGACCCAGTACTTC. Translating it yields CASSQMLRETQYF.

This chain uses TRBV28 with TRBJ2-7; TRBD2 agrees at 8 bases. V lost 2 bases, J lost 6 bases, and 3 bases stayed unmatched. This CDR3 is built from 13 residues. The germline V gene has CDR1 MDHEN and CDR2 SYDVKM. CDR3 in amino acids: CASSLGTRVEQYF. CDR3 nucleotide sequence: TGTGCCAGCAGTTTAGGGACTAGAGTCGAGCAGTACTTC.

In its sample, this clonotype was seen a few times. The genes are TRBV7-6 and TRBJ2-5; D gene unclear. CDR1 and CDR2 from the germline V gene are SGHVS and FNYEAQ. The CDR3 extends over 13 amino acids. V was trimmed by 1 base and J by 5 bases, leaving 8 bases between them. This CDR3 reads CASSLGYPETQYF. CDR3 sequence (DNA): TGTGCCAGCAGCTTAGGCTATCCGGAGACCCAGTACTTC.

The chain joins TRBV5-4 to TRBJ2-6; D is undetermined. The CDR3 length is 15 residues. Trimming left V 4 bases short and J 0 bases short, with 8 bases between. Per the germline V gene, CDR1 is SGHNT and CDR2 is YYREEE (reference sequence). The CDR3 protein is CASSTDTSGANVLTF. The CDR3 DNA sequence: TGTGCCAGCAGCACAGACACCTCTGGGGCCAACGTCCTGACTTTC.

The rearrangement joins TRBV20-1 to TRBJ2-3, with a possible D match to TRBD2 (5 bases). Germline V gene lookup returns CDR1 DFQATT and CDR2 SNEGSKA (reference sequence). The germline V and J ends were trimmed by 7 bases and 2 bases, with 10 bases remaining between them. The CDR3 is made up of 12 amino acids. The CDR3 bases are TGCAGTGGGACTTACCTCACAGATACGCAGTATTTT. Amino acid sequence: CSGTYLTDTQYF.

There are a few counts of this clonotype. The gene calls are TRBV29-1 and TRBJ2-3; 7 nucleotides match TRBD2. CDR3 length equals 13 residues. Germline V CDR1 and CDR2: SQVTM, ANQGSEA. V trimming: 3 bases; J trimming: 3 bases; junction bases outside the gene matches: 3. CDR3 nucleotide sequence: TGCAGCGTTGACAGGCGGGGGACAGATACGCAGTATTTT. Amino acid sequence: CSVDRRGTDTQYF.

This clonotype was recorded at least ten times. This chain uses TRBV27 with TRBJ2-1, with D possibly being TRBD1 or TRBD2 (5 bases each). This CDR3 has 13 amino acids. CDR1 is MNHEY, CDR2 SMNVEV, per germline (reference sequence). The V and J ends lost 0 bases and 8 bases respectively, with 8 bases between them. The CDR3 loop reads CASSLSLGDEQFF. The CDR3 region has the DNA TGTGCCAGCAGTTTATCGTTGGGGGATGAGCAGTTCTTC.

This clonotype occurred a few times. This sequence joins TRBV4-1 and TRBJ1-5; 8 bases are shared with TRBD1. There are 14 residues in the CDR3. The ends lost 1 base at V and 10 bases at J; junction bases unmatched: 6. Per the germline V gene, CDR1 is MGHRA and CDR2 is YSYEKL. CDR3 nucleotides: TGCGCCAGCAGCCAAGGGGACAGGATATTCCCCCAGCATTTT. Protein sequence: CASSQGDRIFPQHF.

This clonotype was picked up many times. The gene calls are TRBV20-1 and TRBJ1-1; D not certain. The CDR3 has 13 residues. The V gene lost 7 bases and the J gene lost 0 bases, with 12 bases spanning the gap. Germline V gene sequence: CDR1 DFQATT, CDR2 SNEGSKA (reference sequence). The CDR3 DNA sequence: TGCAGTGGATCCACGGATCTGAACACTGAAGCTTTCTTT. Protein product: CSGSTDLNTEAFF.

The rearrangement joins TRBV12-3 or TRBV12-4 to TRBJ2-6; 7 nucleotides match TRBD1. The V gene end was trimmed by 7 bases and the J gene end by 3 bases; junction bases not matched to a gene: 3. CDR3 size: 14 residues. Written as DNA, the CDR3 is TGTGCCAGCACCAGGACAGGTGGGGCCAACGTCCTGACTTTC. It is translated as CASTRTGGANVLTF.

This clonotype appeared many times. The chain uses TRBV6-2 or TRBV6-3 and TRBJ2-1; possibly TRBD2 for D (6 bases). The CDR3 extends over 14 amino acids. CDR1 is MNHEY and CDR2 is SVGEGT in the germline V gene. With 8 bases removed from V and 5 bases from J, the gap between germline ends came to 16 bases. The CDR3 bases are TGTGCCAGCGGCGTGGGGGACTTCCACAATGAGCAGTTCTTC. It encodes CASGVGDFHNEQFF.